Below, 8 T cell receptor beta chains from the same sample are listed, as sequenced in a study of CD8 T cells in ankylosing spondylitis. Each CDR3 protein gets one entry after TCRdb re-called the 5' RACE reads with MiXCR. The sample lists roughly 130,000 distinct CDR3 sequences, roughly 15% seen once, with just under 3% in the top ten. What was sequenced was blood, either unsorted or a sorted T cell fraction (not recorded which). These TCRs come from a female donor with ankylosing spondylitis or in good health (not recorded which).

The chain recombines TRBV27 with TRBJ1-2; D is unresolved. The CDR3 contains 13 residues. The germline V gene has CDR1 MNHEY and CDR2 SMNVEV (reference sequence). The V gene lost 9 bases and the J gene lost 1 base, with 12 bases spanning the gap. Written as DNA, the CDR3 is TGTGCCAGTTTTGACGGACGTAACTATGGCTACACCTTC. Protein sequence: CASFDGRNYGYTF.

V is TRBV3-1 and J is TRBJ2-3; a possible D gene is TRBD2 (5 bases). The length of the CDR3 is 13 residues. Trimming took off 6 bases at V and 3 bases at J, with 10 bases between the two ends. Germline CDR1 LGHDT, CDR2 YNNKEL (reference sequence). The CDR3 reads CASRFRGTDTQYF. The CDR3 nucleotides read TGTGCCAGCAGGTTTAGAGGGACAGATACGCAGTATTTT.

This clonotype turned up a few times. The rearrangement links TRBV12-3 or TRBV12-4 to TRBJ2-1, with TRBD2 identical over 10 bases. Losses at the gene ends were 5 bases for V and 6 bases for J; bases not matched to a gene: 4. The CDR3 has 14 residues. CDR3 nucleotides: TGTGCCAGCAGTGCTAGCGGGAGTCGCAATGAGCAGTTCTTC. Translation gives CASSASGSRNEQFF.

The gene calls are TRBV6-1 and TRBJ2-7; possibly TRBD1 for D (5 bases). Germline V CDR1 and CDR2: MNHNS, SASEGT. The CDR3 contains 14 residues. Trimming removed 6 bases at V and 6 bases at J, with 18 bases between. DNA of the CDR3: TGTGCCAGCAGACGGACATCGTCATTCTCCGAGCAGTACTTC. Translating gives CASRRTSSFSEQYF.

This clonotype came up a few times. The V gene is TRBV25-1, the J gene TRBJ2-1; 10 bases are shared with TRBD2. In germline, CDR1 is MGHDK, CDR2 SYGVNS. V was pared by 3 bases and J by 2 bases, with 1 base of the junction left unmatched. The CDR3 has 15 amino acids. CDR3 in DNA: TGTGCCAGCAGTGATGGACTAGCGGCCTACAATGAGCAGTTCTTC. This codes for CASSDGLAAYNEQFF.

Remarks on this clonotype: A much more abundant neighbour one base away suggests this may be a read error. This chain connects TRBV11-3 to TRBJ2-6; 8 bases are shared with TRBD2. CDR1 is SGHNT and CDR2 is YENEEA in the germline V gene. The CDR3 is 21 residues long. As DNA, the CDR3 is TGTGCCAGCAGCCAGGGGTCACTTCTAGCGGGCGTGACAATCGGGGCCAACGGCCTGACTTTC. Translating it yields CASSQGSLLAGVTIGANGLTF.

The chain uses TRBV4-1 and TRBJ2-1, with D possibly being TRBD1 (6 bases). V lost 1 base, J lost 0 bases, and 13 bases lay in between. The germline V gene encodes CDR1 MGHRA and CDR2 YSYEKL. The CDR3 sequence is 17 residues long. The CDR3 protein is CASSQVGARSSYNEQFF. For the CDR3, the DNA is TGCGCCAGCAGCCAAGTGGGGGCCAGAAGCTCCTACAATGAGCAGTTCTTC.

This clonotype was counted many times. The chain employs TRBV20-1 and TRBJ2-2, with TRBD1 matching over 8 bases. The CDR3 covers 14 residues. Germline V gene sequence: CDR1 DFQATT, CDR2 SNEGSKA (reference sequence). V gave up 5 bases and J gave up 5 bases; unmatched junction bases: 7. The CDR3 spells CSARTGLGTGELFF. Written as DNA, the CDR3 is TGCAGTGCTCGGACAGGGCTTGGGACCGGGGAGCTGTTTTTT.